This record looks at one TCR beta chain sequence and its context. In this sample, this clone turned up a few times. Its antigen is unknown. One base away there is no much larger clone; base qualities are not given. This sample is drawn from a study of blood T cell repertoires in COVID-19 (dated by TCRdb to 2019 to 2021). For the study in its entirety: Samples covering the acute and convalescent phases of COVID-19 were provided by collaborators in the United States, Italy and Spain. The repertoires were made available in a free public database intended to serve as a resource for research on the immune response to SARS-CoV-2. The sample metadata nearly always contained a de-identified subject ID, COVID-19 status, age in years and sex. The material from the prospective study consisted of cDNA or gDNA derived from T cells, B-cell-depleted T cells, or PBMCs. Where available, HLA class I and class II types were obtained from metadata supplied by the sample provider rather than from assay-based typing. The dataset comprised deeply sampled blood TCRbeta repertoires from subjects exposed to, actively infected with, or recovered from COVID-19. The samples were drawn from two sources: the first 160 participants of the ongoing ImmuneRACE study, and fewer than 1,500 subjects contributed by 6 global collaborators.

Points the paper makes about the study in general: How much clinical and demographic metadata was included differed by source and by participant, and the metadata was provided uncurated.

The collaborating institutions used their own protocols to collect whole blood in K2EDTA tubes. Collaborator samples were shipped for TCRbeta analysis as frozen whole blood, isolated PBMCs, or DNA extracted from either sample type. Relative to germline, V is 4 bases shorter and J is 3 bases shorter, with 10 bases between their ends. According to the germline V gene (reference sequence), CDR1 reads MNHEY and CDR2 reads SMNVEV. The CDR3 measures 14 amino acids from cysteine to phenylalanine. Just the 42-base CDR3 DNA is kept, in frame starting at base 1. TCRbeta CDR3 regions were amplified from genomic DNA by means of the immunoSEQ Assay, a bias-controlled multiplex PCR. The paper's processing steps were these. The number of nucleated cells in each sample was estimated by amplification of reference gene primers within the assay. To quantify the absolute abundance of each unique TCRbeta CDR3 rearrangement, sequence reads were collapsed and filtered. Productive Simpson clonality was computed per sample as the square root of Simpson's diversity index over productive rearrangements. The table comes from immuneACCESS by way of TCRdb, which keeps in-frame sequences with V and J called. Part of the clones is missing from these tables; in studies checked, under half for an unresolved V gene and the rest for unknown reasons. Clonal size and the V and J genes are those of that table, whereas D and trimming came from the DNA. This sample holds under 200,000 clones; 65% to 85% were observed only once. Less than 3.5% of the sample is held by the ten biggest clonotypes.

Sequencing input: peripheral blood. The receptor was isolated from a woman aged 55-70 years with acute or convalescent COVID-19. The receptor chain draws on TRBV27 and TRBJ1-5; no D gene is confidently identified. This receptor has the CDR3 CASSSEGPNQPQHF. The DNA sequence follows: TGTGCCAGCAGTTCCGAGGGCCCCAATCAGCCCCAGCATTTT.